The 16 T cell receptor beta chains given below trace back to one sample, sequenced in a study of PD-1 blockade in classical Hodgkin lymphoma (dated by TCRdb to 2018 to 2021). What this sample's time point label stands for: cycle 4 day 1 (C4D1), after less than seven weeks of nivolumab. Relapse after autologous stem cell transplantation had occurred in all trial patients, and cohorts A, B and C were distinguished by prior brentuximab vedotin exposure. CD4+ T cells were purified from thawed PBMCs by magnetic negative selection with a Miltenyi CD4+ T cell isolation kit. Receptor libraries were prepared by the immunoSEQ multiplex PCR assay. What TCRdb holds here is the immuneACCESS table cut down to in-frame rearrangements. Part of the clones is not present; checked against another copy, under half of the missing clones reflect an unresolved V gene, and the others are unexplained. The sample table contains roughly 29,000 clones; only one count was recorded for approximately 85% of them. Together, the top ten hold 2% to 2.5% of the sample.

The sample was CD4+ T cells from blood, taken before the fourth cycle of nivolumab. The receptors were sampled from a human donor with classical Hodgkin lymphoma.

The V gene is TRBV6-5, the J gene TRBJ2-1, with 11 bases aligning to TRBD2. Germline loops: CDR1 MNHEY, CDR2 SVGAGI. The CDR3 consists of 15 residues. V lost 5 bases and J lost 3; bases outside the gene matches: 3. The CDR3 DNA is TGTGCCAGCAGTCCCGGACTAGCGGGCTACAATGAGCAGTTCTTC. Its protein product is CASSPGLAGYNEQFF.

The genes are TRBV4-2 and TRBJ1-1; D uncertain. V was clipped by 2 bases and J by 5 bases, with 12 bases between them. CDR3 length: 14 amino acids. Germline V lookup: CDR1 LGHNA, CDR2 YNFKEQ. For the CDR3, the DNA is TGTGCCAGCAGCCAACTCTCGTCGAGGACTGAAGCTTTCTTT. Encoded protein: CASSQLSSRTEAFF.

Worth noting for this clone: Within the sample, other DNA sequences also encode this same CDR3. The chain joins TRBV29-1 to TRBJ2-6; D call uncertain. The CDR3 is 13 residues long. Germline lookup yields CDR1 SQVTM and CDR2 ANQGSEA. V lost 3 bases to trimming and J lost 2 bases, with 5 bases between them. CDR3 loop: CSVDVAGANVLTF. In DNA form, the CDR3 reads TGCAGCGTTGATGTGGCTGGGGCCAACGTCCTGACTTTC. The full variable domain, its missing parts supplied by reference TRBV29-1 and TRBJ2-6, is SAVISQKPSRDICQRGTSLTIQCQVDSQVTMMFWYRQQPGQSLTLIATANQGSEATYESGFVIDKFPISRPNLTFSTLTVSNMSPEDSSIYLCSVDVAGANVLTFGAGSRLTVL.

The rearrangement joins TRBV9 to TRBJ1-5; no clear D gene. Per the germline V gene, CDR1 is SGDLS and CDR2 is YYNGEE. The V and J ends lost 4 bases and 0 bases respectively, with 11 bases between them. The CDR3 loop spans 15 amino acids. CDR3 in amino acids: CASSRTRDSNQPQHF. DNA of the CDR3: TGTGCCAGCAGCCGAACTAGGGATAGCAATCAGCCCCAGCATTTT.

The chain combines TRBV19 with TRBJ2-3, with D perhaps given as TRBD1 or TRBD2 (5 bases each). The length of the CDR3 is 15 residues. CDR1 and CDR2 (germline): LNHDA, SQIVND (reference sequence). The V end was cut by 7 bases, the J end by 6 bases, with 20 bases between. CDR3 loop: CASTRDHLAGDTQYF. The DNA of the CDR3 is TGTGCCAGTACCCGGGACCATCTAGCCGGGGATACGCAGTATTTT.

This rearrangement joins TRBV7-9 to TRBJ1-1, with D possibly TRBD1 on 5 matching bases. The CDR3 runs to 14 residues. Germline CDR1 and CDR2: SEHNR and FQNEAQ (reference sequence). Trimming removed 4 bases at V and 7 bases at J, with 16 bases between. The CDR3 reads CASSSGLPNGEAFF. CDR3 DNA: TGTGCCAGCAGCTCGGGACTCCCGAACGGTGAAGCTTTCTTT.

The V gene is TRBV30, the J gene TRBJ1-2; no firm D call. Germline lookup yields CDR1 GTSNPN and CDR2 SVGIG (reference sequence). Between the trimmed V and J ends, which lost 4 bases and 5 bases, there was a span of 17 bases. CDR3 length: 14 amino acids. The CDR3 protein is CAWKGAGSSYGYTF. CDR3 coding DNA: TGTGCCTGGAAGGGAGCAGGATCTTCGTATGGCTACACCTTC.

In this sample, this clone turned up a few times. The chain carries TRBV7-2 and TRBJ2-7, with TRBD1 matching 11 bases. The V gene end was trimmed by 5 bases and the J gene end by 2 bases; junction bases not matched to a gene: 5. From germline, CDR1 is SGHTA and CDR2 FQGNSA. The CDR3 contains 15 residues. The CDR3 DNA is TGTGCCAGCAGCGGCGCGGGACAGGGGGCCTACGAGCAGTACTTC. This gives the protein CASSGAGQGAYEQYF. Variable domain in full (rest from reference TRBV7-2 and TRBJ2-7): GAGVSQSPSNKVTEKGKDVELRCDPISGHTALYWYRQSLGQGLEFLIYFQGNSAPDKSGLPSDRFSAERTGGSVSTLTIQRTQQEDSAVYLCASSGAGQGAYEQYFGPGTRLTVT.

The genes are TRBV18 and TRBJ2-5, with D unclear. This CDR3 spans 12 amino acids. CDR1 and CDR2 from the germline V gene are KGHSH and LQKENI. The V end lost 4 bases, the J end lost 5 bases, and 8 bases lay between the germline ends. DNA for the CDR3: TGTGCCAGCTCACAGAGTGGGGAGACCCAGTACTTC. The encoded protein is CASSQSGETQYF.

The chain employs TRBV6-1 and TRBJ2-7; no definite D call. V was shortened by 5 bases and J by 2 bases, with 13 bases between the two germline ends. Germline V gene data show CDR1 as MNHNS and CDR2 as SASEGT. This CDR3 is built from 14 residues. The CDR3 bases are TGTGCCAGCAGTCTTACAAGTATTCCCTACGAGCAGTACTTC. Translation gives CASSLTSIPYEQYF.

This chain joins TRBV6-7 and TRBJ1-5; 7 bases agree with TRBD1. TRBV6-7 is marked as an open reading frame, function uncertain. V gave up 5 bases and J gave up 0 bases; unmatched junction bases: 10. The CDR3 runs 17 residues. CDR3 in amino acids: CASSIRDRLYSNQPQHF. In nucleotides, the CDR3 is TGTGCCAGCAGTATCCGGGACAGACTGTATAGCAATCAGCCCCAGCATTTT.

Here the CDR3 DNA reads TGTGCCAGCTCATCGACTAGCGGAGGGACCTACAATGAGCAGTTCTTC. Translation: CASSSTSGGTYNEQFF. This chain joins TRBV18 and TRBJ2-1, with 9 bases matching TRBD2. CDR3 length equals 16 residues. The ends lost 5 bases at V and 2 bases at J; junction bases unmatched: 7. Germline CDR1 KGHSH, CDR2 LQKENI.

The chain uses TRBV28 and TRBJ2-1; D is undetermined. The germline V gene encodes CDR1 MDHEN and CDR2 SYDVKM. The germline V and J ends were trimmed by 2 bases and 0 bases, with 8 bases remaining between them. The length of the CDR3 is 15 residues. The CDR3 sequence is CASSLIGVSYNEQFF. The DNA of the CDR3 is TGTGCCAGCAGTTTAATCGGAGTCTCCTACAATGAGCAGTTCTTC.

V and J are TRBV18 and TRBJ1-4, with 7 positions matching TRBD1. CDR1 KGHSH and CDR2 LQKENI come from the germline V gene. The CDR3 runs to 16 residues. With V trimmed by 5 bases and J by 0 bases, 6 bases remained unmatched. This chain's CDR3 is CASSSGQATTNEKLFF. CDR3 DNA: TGTGCCAGCTCATCCGGACAGGCCACAACTAATGAAAAACTGTTTTTT.

V usage is TRBV2 and J usage is TRBJ2-2; 8 nucleotides agree with TRBD2. This CDR3 has 12 residues. CDR1 SNHLY and CDR2 FYNNEI come from the germline V gene. Unmatched junction bases numbered 4, after V lost 8 bases and J lost 8 bases. CDR3 sequence reads: CASFSGRGELFF. In DNA form, the CDR3 reads TGTGCCAGCTTCAGCGGGAGAGGGGAGCTGTTTTTT.

This chain joins TRBV20-1 and TRBJ1-4; no reliable D call. Trimming took 1 base from V and 8 from J, leaving 5 bases between them. From germline, CDR1 is DFQATT and CDR2 SNEGSKA (reference sequence). CDR3 length: 11 residues. CDR3 residues: CSARVVEKLFF. DNA for the CDR3: TGCAGTGCTAGAGTGGTCGAAAAACTGTTTTTT.